Listed here are 29 T cell receptor beta chains from one sample, sequenced in a study of T cell responses to AZD1222 COVID-19 vaccine. Assay: immunoSEQ multiplex PCR; the TCRdb copy retains only in-frame clones and omits some. The sample consists of 120,000 to 150,000 clones, roughly nine tenths of them appearing once. The sequencing here drew on peripheral blood, taken 28 days after the second AZD1222 dose. All receptors derive from an adult who received the AZD1222 COVID-19 vaccine.

The chain combines TRBV7-2 with TRBJ2-7; TRBD1 matches 8 bases. With 6 bases clipped from V and 0 bases from J, the junction kept 7 bases outside the gene matches. The CDR3 length is 15 residues. Germline values: CDR1 SGHTA, CDR2 FQGNSA. The CDR3 nucleotides read TGTGCCAGCAGACCACTAACAGGGGGCTCCTACGAGCAGTACTTC. This sequence encodes CASRPLTGGSYEQYF.

The rearrangement links TRBV3-1 (or the pseudogene TRBV3-2) to TRBJ2-3; either TRBD1 or TRBD2 may fit D (5 bases each). V gave up 1 base and J gave up 1 base, with 18 bases separating them. Germline V gives CDR1 LGHDT, CDR2 YNNKEL (reference sequence). CDR3 length equals 18 residues. The CDR3: CASSQGAGFAGRTDTQYF. DNA of the CDR3: TGTGCCAGCAGCCAAGGAGCAGGGTTTGCGGGCCGCACAGATACGCAGTATTTT.

The chain is built from TRBV9 and TRBJ1-1, with TRBD1 identical over 7 bases. The V gene's germline CDR1 is SGDLS and CDR2 YYNGEE. With V trimmed by 3 bases and J by 2 bases, 4 bases remained unmatched. CDR3 length: 14 residues. The CDR3 protein is CASSAGQLNTEAFF. Written as DNA, the CDR3 is TGTGCCAGCAGCGCGGGACAGCTCAACACTGAAGCTTTCTTT.

The chain recombines TRBV2 with TRBJ2-3; 10 nucleotides line up with TRBD2. Germline assignment: CDR1 SNHLY and CDR2 FYNNEI. Trimming took 6 bases from V and 3 from J; bases not matched to a gene: 15. CDR3 size: 18 residues. The DNA for the CDR3 is TGTGCCAGCAGGATGAGAGCGGGAGGGCCGGACTCAACAGATACGCAGTATTTT. Its protein product is CASRMRAGGPDSTDTQYF. Full variable domain (missing parts from reference TRBV2 and TRBJ2-3): EPEVTQTPSHQVTQMGQEVILRCVPISNHLYFYWYRQILGQKVEFLVSFYNNEISEKSEIFDDQFSVERPDGSNFTLKIRSTKLEDSAMYFCASRMRAGGPDSTDTQYFGPGTRLTVL.

Turning to this clone: The sample carries other DNA sequences with the same CDR3. This chain links TRBV12-3 or TRBV12-4 with TRBJ1-1, with D unclear. The CDR3 totals 13 residues. V was shortened by 2 bases and J by 1 base, with 5 bases between the two germline ends. The DNA of the CDR3 is TGTGCCAGCAGTTTACGGCAGAACACTGAAGCTTTCTTT. Its protein product is CASSLRQNTEAFF.

J is TRBJ1-3 and V is TRBV19, with D uncertain. Trimming took off 6 bases at V and 0 bases at J, with 15 bases between the two ends. Germline loops: CDR1 LNHDA, CDR2 SQIVND (reference sequence). The length of the CDR3 is 16 residues. CDR3 DNA sequence: TGTGCCAGTAGCCCAACCAGGACGGTCTCTGGAAACACCATATATTTT. Translating it yields CASSPTRTVSGNTIYF.

J is TRBJ2-7 and V is TRBV28; tentatively, D is TRBD1 (6 bases). V lost 10 bases, J lost 4 bases, and 20 bases lay in between. The germline CDR1 and CDR2 sequences are MDHEN and SYDVKM. The CDR3 covers 14 residues. The CDR3 DNA reads TGTGCCACCTCCCTCCCGGGACACGTGTACGAGCAGTACTTC. Amino acids: CATSLPGHVYEQYF.

This chain links TRBV30 with TRBJ1-2, with no clear D. Trimming removed 0 bases at V and 2 bases at J, with 10 bases between. The germline V gene encodes CDR1 GTSNPN and CDR2 SVGIG (reference sequence). CDR3 size: 14 residues. The CDR3 spells CAWSVLPPNYGYTF. CDR3 in DNA: TGTGCCTGGAGTGTACTTCCCCCGAACTATGGCTACACCTTC.

CDR3 in amino acids: CASTQEETQYF. The DNA of the CDR3 is TGTGCCAGCACCCAAGAAGAGACCCAGTACTTC. The chain combines TRBV2 with TRBJ2-5; D ambiguous. Germline V CDR1 and CDR2: SNHLY, FYNNEI. CDR3 length: 11 residues. V was shortened by 7 bases and J by 3 bases, with 6 bases between the two germline ends. The variable domain in full, completed from reference TRBV2 and TRBJ2-5, reads EPEVTQTPSHQVTQMGQEVILRCVPISNHLYFYWYRQILGQKVEFLVSFYNNEISEKSEIFDDQFSVERPDGSNFTLKIRSTKLEDSAMYFCASTQEETQYFGPGTRLLVL.

The CDR3 here is CASSTMGEQDGYTF. In DNA, the CDR3 is TGTGCCAGCAGCACAATGGGAGAACAAGATGGCTACACCTTC. The V and J genes are TRBV28 and TRBJ1-2; D is unresolved. V lost 6 bases, J lost 6 bases, and 17 bases lay in between. CDR1 and CDR2 from the germline V gene are MDHEN and SYDVKM. The CDR3 is 14 amino acids.

V usage is TRBV10-3 and J usage is TRBJ1-3; perhaps TRBD1 as D (6 bases). The CDR3 sequence is 15 residues long. With 6 bases removed from V and 0 bases from J, the gap between germline ends came to 12 bases. Germline lookup yields CDR1 ENHRY and CDR2 SYGVKD. The CDR3: CAIRPGAGSGNTIYF. CDR3 nucleotide sequence: TGTGCCATCAGACCAGGGGCTGGCTCTGGAAACACCATATATTTT.

This clone was observed a single time. The J gene is TRBJ2-1, the V gene TRBV7-2, with a tentative D call TRBD1 (7 bases). Germline V gene lookup returns CDR1 SGHTA and CDR2 FQGNSA. V shed 8 bases and J shed 1 base, with 27 bases lying between them. The CDR3 contains 19 residues. CDR3 DNA sequence: TGTGCCAGCGAACCAAGGGGGTGGGGCGGGACAGAATCCTACAATGAGCAGTTCTTC. It is translated as CASEPRGWGGTESYNEQFF.

This sequence joins TRBV6-5 and TRBJ1-2; D unresolved. CDR1 and CDR2 from the germline V gene are MNHEY and SVGAGI. The V end lost 6 bases, the J end lost 4 bases, and 18 bases lay between the germline ends. The CDR3 covers 15 residues. The CDR3 region is CASRVIVGSGYGYTF. In DNA, the CDR3 is TGTGCCAGCAGGGTCATCGTGGGCAGTGGCTATGGCTACACCTTC.

V and J are TRBV5-1 and TRBJ2-1; possibly TRBD1 for D (6 bases). With 4 bases removed from V and 5 bases from J, the gap between germline ends came to 22 bases. Germline V CDR1 and CDR2: SGHRS, YFSETQ. The CDR3 length is 17 residues. CDR3 region: CASSISFGRGRDNEQFF. CDR3 DNA sequence: TGCGCCAGCAGCATATCCTTTGGCAGGGGAAGAGACAATGAGCAGTTCTTC. Filled out from reference TRBV5-1 and TRBJ2-1, the complete variable domain reads KAGVTQTPRYLIKTRGQQVTLSCSPISGHRSVSWYQQTPGQGLQFLFEYFSETQRNKGNFPGRFSGRQFSNSRSEMNVSTLELGDSALYLCASSISFGRGRDNEQFFGPGTRLTVL.

This rearrangement joins TRBV18 to TRBJ1-1, with 7 bases that match TRBD1. The V and J ends lost 3 bases and 5 bases, in that order; junction bases with no gene match: 9. Germline CDR1 reads KGHSH; CDR2 reads LQKENI. The CDR3 runs to 15 residues. The DNA for the CDR3 is TGTGCCAGCTCACCGGAAGGGGGCGCAAGGACTGAAGCTTTCTTT. It encodes CASSPEGGARTEAFF.

In its sample, this clone was seen once. The rearrangement uses TRBV5-1 and TRBJ2-3; no reliable D call. Deletions cut 0 bases from V and 0 bases from J, with 11 bases between. The CDR3 runs 16 residues. Per the germline V gene, CDR1 is SGHRS and CDR2 is YFSETQ. CDR3 residues: CASSLAITSSTDTQYF. The DNA for the CDR3 is TGCGCCAGCAGCTTGGCCATTACGTCTAGCACAGATACGCAGTATTTT.

This clone was seen a single time. The chain couples TRBV5-8 to TRBJ1-3, with unresolved D. This CDR3 has 14 amino acids. Germline CDR1 SGHTS, CDR2 YDEGEE. The V end lost 2 bases, the J end lost 2 bases, and 8 bases lay between the germline ends. The CDR3 reads CASSLGQAGNTIYF. In nucleotides, the CDR3 is TGTGCCAGCAGCTTAGGCCAGGCTGGAAACACCATATATTTT.

The V and J genes are TRBV7-9 and TRBJ1-5, with 7 nucleotides matching TRBD1. CDR1 and CDR2 from the germline V gene are SEHNR and FQNEAQ (reference sequence). The CDR3 is made up of 15 amino acids. The trim removed 5 bases at V and 6 bases at J, leaving 10 bases unmatched. The DNA for the CDR3 is TGTGCCAGCAGCGGCGAGGGGGCAAGGGGTCAGCCCCAGCATTTT. Its translation is CASSGEGARGQPQHF. The complete variable domain, with remaining parts taken from reference TRBV7-9 and TRBJ1-5, reads DTGVSQNPRHKITKRGQNVTFRCDPISEHNRLYWYRQTLGQGPEFLTYFQNEAQLEKSRLLSDRFSAERPKGSFSTLEIQRTEQGDSAMYLCASSGEGARGQPQHFGDGTRLSIL.

The chain carries TRBV5-1 and TRBJ2-1; D is uncertain. Germline CDR1 is SGHRS and CDR2 is YFSETQ. This CDR3 has 14 residues. V was shortened by 1 base and J by 3 bases, with 8 bases between the two germline ends. As DNA, the CDR3 is TGCGCCAGCAGCTTGTACGGCAGCTACAATGAGCAGTTCTTC. It codes for CASSLYGSYNEQFF.

The chain couples TRBV13 to TRBJ1-1; D not certain. V was clipped by 5 bases and J by 5 bases, with 15 bases between them. The CDR3 consists of 14 residues. CDR1 is PRHDT and CDR2 is FYEKMQ in the germline V gene (reference sequence). The CDR3 DNA sequence: TGTGCCAGCAGCCTCCGGGCCTCTCAGACTGAAGCTTTCTTT. Translated: CASSLRASQTEAFF.

The chain combines TRBV29-1 with TRBJ2-7; D is unclear. This CDR3 comprises 12 residues. The V end lost 7 bases, the J end lost 5 bases, and 15 bases lay between the germline ends. Germline assignment: CDR1 SQVTM and CDR2 ANQGSEA. CDR3 nucleotide sequence: TGCAGCGCTAGTTCGTTCATGGACGAGCAGTACTTC. It is translated as CSASSFMDEQYF.

The genes are TRBV4-1 and TRBJ1-1; no reliable D call. V lost 2 bases and J lost 3, with 7 bases in between. There are 13 residues in the CDR3. Germline V gives CDR1 MGHRA, CDR2 YSYEKL. This CDR3 reads CASSQLTYTEAFF. The DNA of the CDR3 is TGCGCCAGCAGCCAACTTACGTACACTGAAGCTTTCTTT.

This sequence joins TRBV30 and TRBJ2-3; 12 positions match TRBD2. This CDR3 region has 15 residues. With V trimmed by 4 bases and J by 5 bases, 7 bases remained unmatched. The germline gives CDR1 GTSNPN, CDR2 SVGIG (reference sequence). The CDR3 DNA reads as TGTGCCTGGACCCGGACTAGCGGGAAGGAAGATACGCAGTATTTT. Translating gives CAWTRTSGKEDTQYF. Full variable domain (outside the CDR3, taken from reference TRBV30 and TRBJ2-3): SQTIHQWPATLVQPVGSPLSLECTVEGTSNPNLYWYRQAAGRGLQLLFYSVGIGQISSEVPQNLSASRPQDRQFILSSKKLLLSDSGFYLCAWTRTSGKEDTQYFGPGTRLTVL.

The chain employs TRBV11-3 and TRBJ2-3; D is uncertain. The CDR3 contains 15 residues. In germline, CDR1 is SGHNT, CDR2 YENEEA. V was clipped by 2 bases and J by 0 bases, with 9 bases between them. The CDR3 DNA sequence: TGTGCCAGCAGCTTAACACCTATTAGCACAGATACGCAGTATTTT. Residues: CASSLTPISTDTQYF. Complete variable domain (other parts from reference TRBV11-3 and TRBJ2-3): EAGVVQSPRYKIIEKKQPVAFWCNPISGHNTLYWYLQNLGQGPELLIRYENEEAVDDSQLPKDRFSAERLKGVDSTLKIQPAELGDSAVYLCASSLTPISTDTQYFGPGTRLTVL.

The genes are TRBV7-2 and TRBJ1-6; no reliable D call. The germline V and J ends were trimmed by 3 bases and 8 bases, with 8 bases remaining between them. CDR1 and CDR2 from the germline V gene are SGHTA and FQGNSA. The length of the CDR3 is 13 residues. The CDR3 nucleotides read TGTGCCAGCAGCTTCACGGCGGATTCACCCCTCCACTTT. It specifies CASSFTADSPLHF.

This chain uses TRBV28 with TRBJ1-1; TRBD1 matches 9 bases. The length of the CDR3 is 16 residues. The V segment lost 5 bases and the J segment 1 base; nucleotides outside the gene matches: 8. Germline-derived CDR1 and CDR2 are MDHEN and SYDVKM. Written as DNA, the CDR3 is TGTGCCAGCAGTCCGCAGGGACAGGGTTCGAACACTGAAGCTTTCTTT. Translating gives CASSPQGQGSNTEAFF.

The V call is TRBV18, the J call TRBJ2-7; TRBD2 matches at 8 bases. CDR1 and CDR2 from the germline V gene are KGHSH and LQKENI. CDR3 length equals 12 residues. The DNA of the CDR3 is TGTGCGAGCGGACTAGCTCTCAACGAGCAGTACTTC. Its protein is CASGLALNEQYF.

The rearrangement uses TRBV19 and TRBJ2-3, with TRBD2 matching 8 bases. From germline, CDR1 is LNHDA and CDR2 SQIVND (reference sequence). V gave up 8 bases and J gave up 0 bases; unmatched junction bases: 4. CDR3 length: 14 amino acids. CDR3 nucleotide sequence: TGTGCCAGTTCTAGCGGGTTTAGCACAGATACGCAGTATTTT. It yields the protein CASSSGFSTDTQYF.

In nucleotides, the CDR3 is TGTGCCAGCTCATCCGGACAGGGGGCCTACTACGAGCAGTACTTC. Its translation: CASSSGQGAYYEQYF. The chain couples TRBV18 to TRBJ2-7; the match to TRBD1 covers 11 bases. The CDR3 is made up of 15 amino acids. The germline CDR1 and CDR2 sequences are KGHSH and LQKENI. The V and J ends lost 5 bases and 3 bases, in that order; junction bases with no gene match: 6.